The entry below gives a single T cell receptor beta chain sequence along with its context. The data belong to a study of blood T cell repertoires in COVID-19. Residents of about two dozen US areas, aged about 18 to 89 years, made up the participants. Each participant's cohort was designated according to participant-reported clinical history. Cohort 3 donors counted as recovered after two negative PCRs, clearance, or resolved symptoms. In the study's own analysis: Reference gene primer amplification gave estimated nucleated cell counts. The repertoire was sequenced with immunoSEQ multiplex PCR; TCRdb's copy has only in-frame clones and lacks some. D and trimming come from the DNA, and the V and J calls and clone size come from that table. The data show about 270,000 clones, 85% to 90% seen once. Germline-derived CDR1 and CDR2 are LGHDT and YNNKEL (reference sequence). CDR3 length: 15 residues. With V trimmed by 3 bases and J by 10 bases, 7 bases remained unmatched.

The sequenced material came from PBMCs or T cells enriched from blood (not recorded which). This chain uses TRBV3-1 (or the pseudogene TRBV3-2) with TRBJ1-6, with 9 bases identical to TRBD1. This clonotype was sampled from a man aged 18 to 30 who had recovered from COVID-19. The CDR3 DNA reads TGTGCCAGCAGCCAGAACAGGGGGCCAGAGTCACCCCTCCACTTT. Translated: CASSQNRGPESPLHF.